One sample yielded the 24 T cell receptor beta chains listed below, sequenced in a study of blood T cell repertoires in COVID-19 (dated by TCRdb to between 2020 and 2021). Libraries were prepared through the immunoSEQ multiplex PCR assay. The source is immuneACCESS, and TCRdb retained only in-frame sequences with V and J called. Part of the clones is not carried over; for the studies checked, unresolved V genes explain less than half of this, and the remainder is unexplained. This sample comprises some 80,000 clones, around 84% of them detected only once. In total, the top ten clones hold approximately 10% of the sample. The specimen sequenced was peripheral blood. The origin of the receptors is a human donor in a cohort sampled during active COVID-19.

This rearrangement joins TRBV5-1 to TRBJ2-3; 9 nucleotides agree with TRBD2. Germline lookup yields CDR1 SGHRS and CDR2 YFSETQ. J was trimmed by 3 bases and V by 6 bases; bases with no gene match: 5. The CDR3 totals 14 residues. The CDR3 region is CASKVAGETDTQYF. CDR3 nucleotides: TGCGCCAGCAAAGTAGCGGGGGAGACAGATACGCAGTATTTT.

The V call is TRBV2, the J call TRBJ2-4, with TRBD1 as a possible D gene (7 bases). Per the germline V gene, CDR1 is SNHLY and CDR2 is FYNNEI. CDR3 size: 13 residues. The V end lost 6 bases, the J end lost 11 bases, and 17 bases lay between the germline ends. This CDR3 is CASREGQNIFQYF. CDR3 nucleotide sequence: TGTGCCAGCAGGGAGGGACAGAACATTTTTCAGTACTTC.

In this sample, this clone turned up once. The chain uses TRBV15 and TRBJ2-1; D may match TRBD1 or TRBD2 (7 bases each). The CDR3 is 13 residues long. The germline V gene encodes CDR1 LNHNV and CDR2 YYDKDF (reference sequence). V gave up 5 bases and J gave up 8 bases, with 13 bases separating them. The CDR3 is CATSGGRGHEQFF. The CDR3 DNA reads as TGTGCCACCAGCGGAGGGAGGGGGCATGAGCAGTTCTTC.

The chain joins TRBV5-1 to TRBJ2-7; TRBD2 matches 9 bases. From germline, CDR1 is SGHRS and CDR2 YFSETQ. The CDR3 extends over 16 amino acids. With V trimmed by 4 bases and J by 5 bases, 13 bases remained unmatched. The CDR3 sequence is CASSPPAGGGRHEQYF. Here the CDR3 DNA reads TGCGCCAGCAGCCCGCCGGCGGGGGGGGGTCGGCACGAGCAGTACTTC.

This chain connects TRBV7-2 to TRBJ1-5; 8 bases are a match to TRBD1. The V gene end was trimmed by 4 bases and the J gene end by 5 bases; junction bases not matched to a gene: 4. Germline values: CDR1 SGHTA, CDR2 FQGNSA. This CDR3 has 14 residues. CDR3 nucleotides: TGTGCCAGCAGCTCCAGGGGGCTGGATCAGCCCCAGCATTTT. Protein: CASSSRGLDQPQHF.

The chain employs TRBV6-5 and TRBJ2-2; perhaps TRBD1 as D (5 bases). The CDR3 is 15 residues long. Germline assignment: CDR1 MNHEY and CDR2 SVGAGI. The V and J ends lost 2 bases and 0 bases respectively, with 7 bases between them. This CDR3 reads CASSYDSTNTGELFF. CDR3 nucleotides: TGTGCCAGCAGTTACGACAGTACGAACACCGGGGAGCTGTTTTTT.

This clone was seen a handful of times. The chain has TRBV5-4 and TRBJ1-1; D possibly corresponds to TRBD1 (5 bases). Germline assignment: CDR1 SGHNT and CDR2 YYREEE (reference sequence). The CDR3 has 15 residues. V lost 1 base and J 3 bases, leaving 13 bases between the germline ends. The CDR3 bases are TGTGCCAGCAGCTTGCAATTGTCGGGGGACACTGAAGCTTTCTTT. Protein sequence: CASSLQLSGDTEAFF.

The V and J genes are TRBV6-5 and TRBJ1-2, with a tentative D call TRBD1 (5 bases). Per the germline V gene, CDR1 is MNHEY and CDR2 is SVGAGI. The V end lost 0 bases, the J end lost 8 bases, and 13 bases lay between the germline ends. The CDR3 sequence is 14 residues long. The CDR3 DNA follows: TGTGCCAGCAGTTACTCGTCCAGGGAATCGGGCTACACCTTC. The encoded protein is CASSYSSRESGYTF.

The chain joins TRBV7-9 to TRBJ1-4; 7 bases fit TRBD1. With V trimmed by 0 bases and J by 8 bases, 6 bases remained unmatched. This CDR3 has 15 residues. Looked up from germline, CDR1 is SEHNR and CDR2 is FQNEAQ (reference sequence). The DNA of the CDR3 is TGTGCCAGCAGCTTAGCGACAGGGTTGGGGGAAAAACTGTTTTTT. It translates to CASSLATGLGEKLFF.

The rearrangement uses TRBV27 and TRBJ2-7; 11 bases align to TRBD2. CDR1 MNHEY and CDR2 SMNVEV come from the germline V gene (reference sequence). The CDR3 totals 17 residues. After removal of 5 bases from V and 2 bases from J, the junction contained 11 bases not matched to a gene. The CDR3 sequence: CASSRRGGTSGAYEQYF. In DNA, the CDR3 is TGTGCCAGCAGTCGTCGAGGGGGGACTAGCGGAGCCTACGAGCAGTACTTC.

This clone was found once. The chain joins TRBV11-1 to TRBJ2-6; D is unresolved. V lost 6 bases and J 3 bases, leaving 9 bases between the germline ends. CDR3 length: 14 residues. CDR1 SGHAT and CDR2 FQDESV come from the germline V gene (reference sequence). The CDR3 bases are TGTGCCAGCAGGCAGACGGGTGGGGCCAACGTCCTGACTTTC. It codes for CASRQTGGANVLTF.

This clone appeared a single time. The chain couples TRBV19 to TRBJ2-1; 11 bases line up with TRBD2. V shed 2 bases, J shed 9 bases, and the junction held 9 bases outside the gene matches. Germline V gives CDR1 LNHDA, CDR2 SQIVND (reference sequence). CDR3 length equals 16 residues. CDR3: CASSIKGGLAAIEQFF. In nucleotides, the CDR3 is TGTGCCAGTAGTATAAAGGGGGGACTAGCGGCAATTGAGCAGTTCTTC.

Worth noting for this clone: Sequence at one end of the junction differs from germline and may be a read error. The rearrangement uses TRBV27 and TRBJ1-2; no firm D call. Germline assignment: CDR1 MNHEY and CDR2 SMNVEV (reference sequence). This CDR3 has 15 amino acids. The CDR3 reads CASSLSLGDRYGYTF. The CDR3 DNA reads TGTGCCAGCAGTCTATCCCTGGGCGATCGCTATGGCTACACCTTC.

This clone was counted between two and nine times. This chain joins TRBV24-1 and TRBJ2-2; 9 bases agree with TRBD1. This CDR3 is built from 17 residues. V gave up 1 base and J gave up 5 bases; unmatched junction bases: 7. Germline-derived CDR1 and CDR2 are KGHDR and SFDVKD. CDR3 DNA: TGTGCCACCAGTGATTTCGGACAGGGGAGACGAACCGGGGAGCTGTTTTTT. Encoded protein: CATSDFGQGRRTGELFF.

This clone has just one count. The chain carries TRBV28 and TRBJ2-1; tentative D call: TRBD2 (7 bases). The V gene lost 5 bases and the J gene lost 2 bases, with 16 bases spanning the gap. Germline V gene sequence: CDR1 MDHEN, CDR2 SYDVKM. The CDR3 has 16 amino acids. For the CDR3, the DNA is TGTGCCAGCAGTATCGGGGGCGGGGGCCCCTACAATGAGCAGTTCTTC. This codes for CASSIGGGGPYNEQFF.

The CDR3 DNA sequence: TGTGCCAGCAGAGGAGAGCCCTACGAGCAGTACTTC. Protein product: CASRGEPYEQYF. This chain uses TRBV2 with TRBJ2-7; D is unresolved. The CDR3 spans 12 residues. V lost 6 bases and J lost 2, with 8 bases in between. The germline V gene encodes CDR1 SNHLY and CDR2 FYNNEI.

V gene TRBV7-9 combines with J gene TRBJ2-7; 12 bases fit TRBD1. Germline CDR1 reads SEHNR; CDR2 reads FQNEAQ (reference sequence). This CDR3 region has 15 residues. Germline trimming cut 5 bases from V and 6 bases from J; bases unmatched to any gene: 8. The CDR3 sequence: CASSPGQGATSEQYF. As DNA, the CDR3 is TGTGCCAGCAGCCCGGGACAGGGGGCGACCTCCGAGCAGTACTTC.

The rearrangement joins TRBV4-1 to TRBJ2-5; 12 bases map to TRBD2. The CDR3 length is 18 residues. Looked up from germline, CDR1 is MGHRA and CDR2 is YSYEKL. The ends lost 4 bases at V and 0 bases at J; junction bases unmatched: 9. CDR3 DNA sequence: TGCGCCAGCAGCCCTCAAAGGACTAGCGGGACGTACCAAGAGACCCAGTACTTC. This translates into CASSPQRTSGTYQETQYF.

The V gene is TRBV14, the J gene TRBJ2-7; D is possibly TRBD1 (5 bases). Germline CDR1 SGHDN, CDR2 FVKESK. The length of the CDR3 is 15 residues. Trimming stripped 4 bases from V and 9 bases from J, with 22 bases between. Here the CDR3 DNA reads TGTGCCAGCAGCCCGCGCGGTAGCCAGGGTAATCGGCAGTACTTC. This sequence encodes CASSPRGSQGNRQYF.

This chain's CDR3 is CASSRLGIAGTSTDTQYF. In DNA, the CDR3 is TGTGCCAGCAGCCGGCTCGGGATAGCGGGGACCAGCACAGATACGCAGTATTTT. The chain employs TRBV5-6 and TRBJ2-3; TRBD2 matches at 8 bases. Germline V gene data show CDR1 as SGHDT and CDR2 as YYEEEE. V trimming: 4 bases; J trimming: 0 bases; junction bases outside the gene matches: 13. The CDR3 is 18 residues long.

The V call is TRBV4-1, the J call TRBJ1-4, with 12 bases fitting TRBD1. Germline lookup yields CDR1 MGHRA and CDR2 YSYEKL. There are 18 residues in the CDR3. The V and J ends lost 3 bases and 10 bases, in that order; junction bases with no gene match: 15. The CDR3 DNA reads as TGCGCCAGCAGCCAGGGACAGGGGGCGCGGGATGGAATGGGAAAACTGTTTTTT. It translates to CASSQGQGARDGMGKLFF.

The chain links TRBV18 to TRBJ2-7; TRBD2 matches at 8 bases. Germline V CDR1 and CDR2: KGHSH, LQKENI. The CDR3 loop spans 15 amino acids. V was pared by 3 bases and J by 6 bases, with 10 bases of the junction left unmatched. DNA of the CDR3: TGTGCCAGCTCACCCGGTTTTACGGGAGGGGGCGAGCAGTACTTC. This encodes CASSPGFTGGGEQYF.

This chain joins TRBV16 and TRBJ2-4; possible D gene TRBD1, 6 bases. Per germline, CDR1 KGHSY and CDR2 FQNENV. The V end was cut by 4 bases, the J end by 6 bases, with 10 bases between. This CDR3 spans 13 amino acids. CDR3 loop: CASSRQDRNIQYF. DNA for the CDR3: TGTGCCAGCAGCCGTCAGGACAGAAACATTCAGTACTTC.

CDR3 in amino acids: CASSSGLSTDTQYF. As DNA, the CDR3 is TGTGCCAGCAGCTCGGGACTTAGCACAGATACGCAGTATTTT. The rearrangement joins TRBV5-4 to TRBJ2-3; D is perhaps TRBD2 (6 bases). Germline V gives CDR1 SGHNT, CDR2 YYREEE (reference sequence). V was cut by 3 bases and J by 0 bases, with 8 bases left in between. This CDR3 is 14 amino acids long.